These 22 T cell receptor beta chains were sequenced from one sample in a study of CD4 and CD8 cells across lung adenocarcinoma regions. TCRdb re-called the PCR reads with MiXCR, one entry per CDR3 protein. The data show a few thousand distinct CDR3 sequences, 45% to 60% seen once. Source material: CD4+ T cells from the center of a lung tumor. These receptors all come from a female donor with lung adenocarcinoma. The CD4 and CD8 labels of this study may be unreliable.

The chain links TRBV12-3 or TRBV12-4 to TRBJ2-5; D gene ambiguous. The CDR3 totals 15 residues. Between the trimmed V and J ends, which lost 9 bases and 0 bases, there was a span of 17 bases. The CDR3 bases are TGTGCCAGGGGCATTGGCAGCCTTGACCAAGAGACCCAGTACTTC. This gives the protein CARGIGSLDQETQYF.

This clonotype was counted a few times. The chain has TRBV7-2 and TRBJ2-5; 7 nucleotides line up with TRBD2. Per the germline V gene, CDR1 is SGHTA and CDR2 is FQGNSA. V lost 1 base and J lost 5; bases outside the gene matches: 4. This CDR3 is built from 14 residues. As DNA, the CDR3 is TGTGCCAGCAGCTTAGGACTAGCACTGGAGACCCAGTACTTC. As protein: CASSLGLALETQYF.

This clonotype is large (0.1 to 1%). The rearrangement joins TRBV10-1 to TRBJ2-3; a weak D match, TRBD1 (5 bases). The germline V and J ends were trimmed by 2 bases and 3 bases, with 6 bases remaining between them. Germline V gives CDR1 WNHNN, CDR2 SYGVQD (reference sequence). This CDR3 spans 13 amino acids. The CDR3 DNA reads as TGCGCCAGCAGTGAGGCAGGGACAGATACGCAGTATTTT. It specifies CASSEAGTDTQYF.

In this sample, this clonotype turned up a few times. The V call is TRBV24-1, the J call TRBJ2-2; 15 bases align to TRBD2. V was clipped by 3 bases and J by 2 bases; unmatched bases: 6. Germline V gene data show CDR1 as KGHDR and CDR2 as SFDVKD. The CDR3 runs 19 residues. DNA for the CDR3: TGTGCCACCAGTGATCCTGGACTAGCGGGAGGGCGTAACACCGGGGAGCTGTTTTTT. It specifies CATSDPGLAGGRNTGELFF.

Of note for this clonotype: A read error may account for a junction end that differs from germline. V is TRBV24-1 and J is TRBJ2-5, with TRBD2 as a possible D gene (5 bases). The CDR3 has 15 residues. Per germline, CDR1 KGHDR and CDR2 SFDVKD. The CDR3 loop reads CGARVGGRDQDTQYF. The CDR3 DNA reads TGTGGTGCGAGGGTCGGTGGCCGTGACCAAGATACCCAGTACTTC.

A few counts support this clonotype. The chain carries TRBV6-1 and TRBJ2-1, with TRBD2 matching 7 bases. The J call could be wrong; TRBJ2-7 is a better fit for the DNA end. CDR3 size: 18 residues. Germline values: CDR1 MNHNS, CDR2 SASEGT. The CDR3 DNA is TGTGCCAGTCCGGAGGGAGGGCATCGACTACACGAGTACTACGAGCAGTACTTC. Translating gives CASPEGGHRLHEYYEQYF.

This chain connects TRBV12-3 or TRBV12-4 to TRBJ2-3; 7 positions match TRBD2. With V trimmed by 1 base and J by 3 bases, 7 bases remained unmatched. CDR3 length: 16 amino acids. CDR3 loop: CASSLDVGGSTDTQYF. The CDR3, as DNA: TGTGCCAGCAGTTTAGATGTGGGCGGGAGTACAGATACGCAGTATTTT.

This clonotype is large (0.1 to 1%) by share. The V call is TRBV27, the J call TRBJ2-1; D remains ambiguous. Trimming took 5 bases from V and 4 from J, leaving 9 bases between them. The CDR3 contains 13 residues. Germline V lookup: CDR1 MNHEY, CDR2 SMNVEV (reference sequence). CDR3 DNA: TGTGCCAGCAGTCCTAGTAATTACAATGAGCAGTTCTTC. Translating gives CASSPSNYNEQFF.

In its sample, this clonotype is medium-sized. V gene TRBV6-1 combines with J gene TRBJ2-4, with a weak D call TRBD1 (6 bases). Germline V gene sequence: CDR1 MNHNS, CDR2 SASEGT. The V gene lost 5 bases and the J gene lost 0 bases, with 11 bases spanning the gap. The CDR3 length is 15 residues. The CDR3 loop is CASSPRTVAKNIQYF. The CDR3 DNA is TGTGCCAGCAGTCCCCGGACAGTAGCCAAAAACATTCAGTACTTC.

This clonotype counts as medium-sized. The chain couples TRBV14 to TRBJ2-1; D is undetermined. This CDR3 has 12 residues. The germline gives CDR1 SGHDN, CDR2 FVKESK. V lost 0 bases to trimming and J lost 8 bases, with 5 bases between them. This chain's CDR3 is CASSQDSDEQFF. The DNA for the CDR3 is TGTGCCAGCAGCCAAGATTCGGATGAGCAGTTCTTC.

This clonotype is judged medium-sized (0.01 to 0.1%). This chain connects TRBV6-1 to TRBJ1-3, with 7 bases that match TRBD1. In germline, CDR1 is MNHNS, CDR2 SASEGT. The CDR3 is made up of 13 amino acids. V was pared by 6 bases and J by 8 bases, with 7 bases of the junction left unmatched. CDR3 sequence reads: CASSRDSIYTIYF. CDR3 DNA: TGTGCCAGCAGCCGGGACAGTATATACACCATATATTTT.

This chain joins TRBV7-6 and TRBJ2-3; 9 nucleotides match TRBD2. V gave up 7 bases and J gave up 4 bases; unmatched junction bases: 12. The CDR3 extends over 16 amino acids. CDR1 and CDR2 from the germline V gene are SGHVS and FNYEAQ. CDR3 sequence: CASTSAGREGPDTQYF. In DNA form, the CDR3 reads TGTGCCAGCACCTCCGCGGGGCGGGAGGGCCCAGATACGCAGTATTTT.

In regard to this clonotype: A read error may account for a junction end that differs from germline. This chain joins TRBV6-1 and TRBJ2-5, with D perhaps given as TRBD1 or TRBD2 (6 bases each). This CDR3 spans 16 amino acids. Germline CDR1 reads MNHNS; CDR2 reads SASEGT. CDR3 amino acids: CASGGLGGADQETQYF. Here the CDR3 DNA reads TGTGCCAGCGGGGGGCTCGGGGGCGCAGACCAAGAGACTCAGTACTTC.

V is TRBV10-2 and J is TRBJ2-1; D is uncertain. The germline gives CDR1 WSHSY, CDR2 SAAADI. CDR3 length: 12 amino acids. V lost 8 bases, J lost 10 bases, and 15 bases lay in between. CDR3 sequence reads: CASSPSEEEQFF. CDR3 DNA: TGCGCCAGCTCACCCTCCGAGGAGGAGCAGTTCTTC.

This clonotype was detected only once. The conserved final phenylalanine or tryptophan is absent from the CDR3, which likely points to a read error. The chain joins TRBV6-1 to TRBJ2-7; D remains unclear. CDR3 size: 14 residues. Germline CDR1 and CDR2: MNHNS and SASEGT. The ends were cut back, 1 base at V and 6 bases at J, with 13 bases in the middle. The CDR3 DNA is TGTGCCAGCAGTGAAGTTGGAGAAGTGGGCGAGCAGTACTTA. As protein: CASSEVGEVGEQYL.

The rearrangement uses TRBV6-1 and TRBJ2-7; TRBD2 is a possible D gene (6 bases). CDR3 length equals 16 residues. Germline CDR1 is MNHNS and CDR2 is SASEGT. With 2 bases removed from V and 0 bases from J, the gap between germline ends came to 14 bases. The CDR3 nucleotides read TGTGCCAGCAGTGAAAGGAGGGGCCCTTTCTCCTACGAGCAGTACTTC. Its translation is CASSERRGPFSYEQYF.

The chain carries TRBV6-1 and TRBJ2-2; D is unclear. The CDR3 contains 13 residues. From germline, CDR1 is MNHNS and CDR2 SASEGT. The germline V and J ends were trimmed by 8 bases and 4 bases, with 11 bases remaining between them. In nucleotides, the CDR3 is TGTGCCAGCTCCGGGTCGGCCACCGGGGAGCTGTTTTTT. It encodes CASSGSATGELFF.

With respect to this clonotype: The junction and the germline gene differ at one end; a read error may be behind it. The chain recombines TRBV6-1 with TRBJ2-5; 8 bases map to TRBD2. CDR1 is MNHNS, CDR2 SASEGT, per germline. This CDR3 contains 17 residues. CDR3 residues: CASRAGSGGNALETQYF. CDR3 coding DNA: TGTGCCAGCAGAGCGGGGAGCGGGGGCAACGCCCTCGAGACGCAGTACTTC.

This clonotype was seen a few times. The chain joins TRBV6-5 to TRBJ1-2; the D is unclear. Germline-derived CDR1 and CDR2 are MNHEY and SVGAGI. Trimming left V 0 bases short and J 8 bases short, with 13 bases between. The CDR3 length is 14 residues. For the CDR3, the DNA is TGTGCCAGCAGTTACTCCCTTAAATCCTACGGCTACACCTTC. This gives the protein CASSYSLKSYGYTF.

In its sample, this clonotype was seen a few times. This chain connects TRBV12-5 to TRBJ1-2; no reliable D call. This CDR3 region has 14 residues. With 4 bases removed from V and 1 base from J, the gap between germline ends came to 10 bases. Germline V gene data show CDR1 as LGHNT and CDR2 as FRNRAP. For the CDR3, the DNA is TGTGCTAGTGGTTCTTTTGGTCATAACTATGGCTACACCTTC. It yields the protein CASGSFGHNYGYTF.

The chain employs TRBV11-3 and TRBJ2-4, with 9 bases fitting TRBD1. The CDR3 is made up of 15 amino acids. V dropped 4 bases and J dropped 13; count of bases not matched to a gene: 14. Germline V gene sequence: CDR1 SGHNT, CDR2 YENEEA. The CDR3 is CASSYRSGQGHEQYF. The CDR3 DNA sequence: TGTGCCAGCAGCTACCGTTCGGGACAGGGCCATGAGCAGTACTTC.

The rearrangement links TRBV4-1 to TRBJ2-5; no clear D gene. The CDR3 has 16 amino acids. In germline, CDR1 is MGHRA, CDR2 YSYEKL. The ends were cut back, 1 base at V and 5 bases at J, with 17 bases in the middle. The CDR3, as DNA: TGCGCCAGCAGCCAAGTTGCTGTCCAAGGAAGGGAGACCCAGTACTTC. Translating it yields CASSQVAVQGRETQYF.